These T cell receptor beta chains were read from a single sample in a study of identical twins. One entry per CDR3 protein results from TCRdb running MiXCR on the 5' RACE reads. The profile shows 500,000 or so distinct CDR3 sequences, 13% to 15% of them singletons. This same sample was also part of a study on yellow fever vaccine responses in identical twins.

The source material was CD4+ T cells sorted from blood. The origin of the receptors is a woman under 30 in good health. The CDR3 runs from the conserved cysteine through the conserved F or W. A D gene is named only where the DNA matches it firmly. Expanded clones get a size class; other rows say once, few or many, or leave the size out.

>TRBD1|TRBV29-1|TRBJ2-7|few
TGCAGCGTTTTACAGGGGATCCACGAGCAGTACTTC
CSVLQGIHEQYF
>TRBD1|TRBV10-3|TRBJ2-7|few
TGTGCCATCAGTGGGGGGGACAGGAGCTCCTACGAGCAGTACTTC
CAISGGDRSSYEQYF
>.|TRBV2|TRBJ2-5|few
TGTGCCAGTATAGCGGAGGTGGAGACCCAGTACTTC
CASIAEVETQYF
>.|TRBV11-2|TRBJ2-2|many
TGTGCCAGCAGCATCAGGGGCACCGGGGAGCTGTTTTTT
CASSIRGTGELFF
>.|TRBV20-1|TRBJ2-7|few
TGCAGTGCTAGACAAGGACAGCCCTACGAGCAGTACTTC
CSARQGQPYEQYF
>TRBD1|TRBV29-1|TRBJ2-5|many
TGCAGCGCGGCGGGGTATGGGACAGGGAGGATGGAGACCCAGTACTTC
CSAAGYGTGRMETQYF
>.|TRBV15|TRBJ1-2|.
TGTGCCACCAGCAGAGATCGGTTACCAGGAGGTGGCTACACCTTC
CATSRDRLPGGGYTF
>TRBD2|TRBV5-4|TRBJ2-2|.
TGTGCCAGCACCGCGAGCGGGAGAAGGAACACCGGGGAGCTGTTTTTT
CASTASGRRNTGELFF
>.|TRBV3-1|TRBJ2-1|few
TGTGCCTGCGCAGGACGGTTCTACAATGAGCAGTTCTTC
CACAGRFYNEQFF
>.|TRBV4-1|TRBJ2-5|few
TGCGCCAGCAGCCAAGATGGAGCAGGTCTCCAAGAGACCCAGTACTTC
CASSQDGAGLQETQYF
>.|TRBV12-3/TRBV12-4|TRBJ2-5|.
TGTGCCAGCATCTGGGGGCAGGAGACCCAGTACTTC
CASIWGQETQYF
>.|TRBV24-1|TRBJ2-1|.
TGTGCCACCAGTGAAGGCGGTGAGCAGTTCTTC
CATSEGGEQFF
>.|TRBV7-2|TRBJ2-5|.
TGTGCCAGCAGCTCGGTACAGGCCAAGACCCAGTACTTC
CASSSVQAKTQYF
>TRBD1|TRBV12-3/TRBV12-4|TRBJ2-5|few
TGTGCCAGCAGATTTGGGACAGGGATCTTGAAGGAGACCCAGTACTTC
CASRFGTGILKETQYF
>.|TRBV7-9|TRBJ1-2|.
TGTGCCAGCAGCTTACTCATATTGGGTAACTATGGCTACACCTTC
CASSLLILGNYGYTF
>TRBD1|TRBV7-9|TRBJ1-6|few
TGTGCCAGCAGCTTCGAATCCGGGACAGGGGGTTCACCCCTCCACTTT
CASSFESGTGGSPLHF
>.|TRBV2|TRBJ2-7|.
TGTGCCAGCAGTGAAGTTGTGAGGGGGTCGGTGCAGTACTTC
CASSEVVRGSVQYF
>TRBD2|TRBV29-1|TRBJ2-1|once
TGCAGCGTCGCCGAAAGGGCAGGGGGCGGACTAGCGGGGGTCAATGAGCAGTTCTTC
CSVAERAGGGLAGVNEQFF
>TRBD2|TRBV27|TRBJ2-7|once
TGTGCCAGCAGTTTTCGGGAGGGCTGGGAGCAGTACTTC
CASSFREGWEQYF
>.|TRBV12-3/TRBV12-4|TRBJ2-2|few
TGTGCCAGCAGGTCCGGGACACCGAACACCGGGGAGCTGTTTTTT
CASRSGTPNTGELFF
>.|TRBV6-1|TRBJ1-5|.
TGTGCCAGCAGTGAGCAGAAACAGGGACAGCCCCAGCATTTT
CASSEQKQGQPQHF
>.|TRBV4-3|TRBJ2-3|many
TGCGCCAGCAGCCAAGATGGAGGATCTGCCACAGATACGCAGTATTTT
CASSQDGGSATDTQYF
>TRBD2|TRBV2|TRBJ2-7|.
TGTGCCAGCAGTGAACCTGGGGGGGCCTACGAGCAGTACTTC
CASSEPGGAYEQYF
>TRBD1|TRBV20-1|TRBJ2-5|few
TGCAGTGCTATCCGGGACAGGGGATTCCAAGAGACCCAGTACTTC
CSAIRDRGFQETQYF
>.|TRBV6-6|TRBJ1-2|.
TGTGCCAGCATCCAGGGTGGCTACACCTTC
CASIQGGYTF
>.|TRBV27|TRBJ2-3|few
TGTGCCAGCAGTTTATCTCTCCCTTGGGGTCTAAGCACAGATACGCAGTATTTT
CASSLSLPWGLSTDTQYF
>.|TRBV6-4|TRBJ2-5|.
TGTGCCAGCATTTTTGGTCGGGGATCCCAAGAGACCCAGTACTTC
CASIFGRGSQETQYF
>.|TRBV29-1|TRBJ2-1|few
TGCAGCGTTGTTCGGGTTGAGCAGTTCTTC
CSVVRVEQFF
>.|TRBV11-2|TRBJ2-7|few
TGTGCCAGCAGCTTAGTGCCTCTGGAAAACTACGAGCAGTACTTC
CASSLVPLENYEQYF
>.|TRBV28|TRBJ2-5|.
TGTGCCAGCAGTTTATATCGTCCTTTTCGGGAGAAAGAGACCCAGTACTTC
CASSLYRPFREKETQYF
>TRBD2|TRBV6-1|TRBJ2-3|many
TGTGCCAGTACCGCACTAGCGGGGACCAAGGGAGATACGCAGTATTTT
CASTALAGTKGDTQYF
>.|TRBV20-1|TRBJ2-7|.
TGCAGTGCTAAGCAGCAACTAGGCCCCTACGAGCAGTACTTC
CSAKQQLGPYEQYF
>.|TRBV21-1|TRBJ1-5|few
TGTGCCAGCAGCTTCGCTAAGCCAGGTCGGAATCAGCCCCAGCATTTT
CASSFAKPGRNQPQHF
>TRBD1|TRBV29-1|TRBJ1-1|.
TGCAGCGCTCGGACAGGGGTGGGTGAAGCTTTCTTT
CSARTGVGEAFF
>.|TRBV6-2/TRBV6-3|TRBJ2-7|few
TGTGCCAGCAGACAACAATACGAGCAGTACTTC
CASRQQYEQYF
>.|TRBV3-1|TRBJ2-5|.
TGTGCCAGCAGCCAAGAAAACGCTCCCCAGACCCAGTACTTC
CASSQENAPQTQYF
>TRBD1|TRBV12-3/TRBV12-4|TRBJ2-7|many
TGTGCCAGCAGTTTAGCAGGGACAGGGGCTAGAGAGCAGTACTTC
CASSLAGTGAREQYF
>TRBD2|TRBV6-1|TRBJ2-3|.
TGTGCCAGCAGCATATTACCGGGACTAGCGGGACCTAGCACAGATACGCAGTATTTT
CASSILPGLAGPSTDTQYF
>TRBD1|TRBV2|TRBJ1-4|few
TGTGCCAGCAGTGGGACAGGGGGTGAAAAACTGTTTTTT
CASSGTGGEKLFF
>.|TRBV7-2|TRBJ2-2|few
TGTGCCAGCCTCCGGACGTCAAGAACCGGGGAGCTGTTTTTT
CASLRTSRTGELFF
>.|TRBV18|TRBJ2-7|.
TGTGCCAGCTCCCCCCAGGGGGGGCTGTACGAGCAGTACTTC
CASSPQGGLYEQYF
>.|TRBV28|TRBJ1-1|.
TGTGCCAGCAGCCCTGTGGGTAGGAACACTGAAGCTTTCTTT
CASSPVGRNTEAFF
>TRBD2|TRBV20-1|TRBJ2-3|few
TGCAGTGCTTGGACTAGCGGGAGGACAGATACGCAGTATTTT
CSAWTSGRTDTQYF
>.|TRBV20-1|TRBJ2-5|.
TGCAGTGCCAGTCCCCTAGCCGGGGAGACCCAGTACTTC
CSASPLAGETQYF
>.|TRBV6-1|TRBJ2-2|many
TGTGCCAGCAGCCCCCCCGGGCTGAACACCGGGGAGCTGTTTTTT
CASSPPGLNTGELFF
>.|TRBV9|TRBJ2-5|.
TGTGCCAGCAGCGTTGGCGGGAAGATTCAAGAGACCCAGTACTTC
CASSVGGKIQETQYF
>.|TRBV20-1|TRBJ2-1|.
TGCAGTGCAGTCCGGGAAGGCTGGATCAGGGAGCAGTTCTTC
CSAVREGWIREQFF
>.|TRBV2|TRBJ1-4|.
TGTGCCAGCAGTGACCTGGGAATGGCTGAAAAACTGTTTTTT
CASSDLGMAEKLFF
>.|TRBV20-1|TRBJ2-3|.
TGCAGTGCTAGTTTATTAGCGGATACGCAGTATTTT
CSASLLADTQYF
>.|TRBV6-2/TRBV6-3|TRBJ2-4|.
TGTGCCAGCAGTTACTCGAAACGGGAAAACATTCAGTACTTC
CASSYSKRENIQYF
>TRBD1|TRBV18|TRBJ2-7|few
TGTGCCAGCTCTCGATTCACGGGACAGGGGCATGAGCAGTACTTC
CASSRFTGQGHEQYF
>TRBD2|TRBV9|TRBJ2-3|.
TGTGCCAGCAGCATACCTAGCGGAAGCACAGATACGCAGTATTTT
CASSIPSGSTDTQYF
>TRBD2|TRBV3-1|TRBJ2-7|many
TGTGCCAGCAGCCAGAGCGGGAGTACGAACGAGCAGTACTTC
CASSQSGSTNEQYF